This T cell receptor beta chain was identified during a study of identical twins. This clonotype has only a few counts. Its matching antigen is unknown. Study results and limitations: An excess of low generation probability was shown by twin-shared out-of-frame alpha sequences. Fewer insertions were carried by abundant cord blood beta clonotypes, but none was seen in memory repertoires.

Germline lookup yields CDR1 MDHEN and CDR2 SYDVKM. CDR3 length equals 15 residues. Trimming took 4 bases from V and 2 from J; bases not matched to a gene: 8. A universal primer site was created by template switching, with the cDNA bearing unique molecular identifiers. TCRdb re-called the 5' RACE reads through MiXCR, storing one row per CDR3 protein. The sample holds 1.5 million to 2 million distinct CDR3 sequences, less than 35% seen once. The sequence was obtained from a newborn girl in good health. This sequence joins TRBV28 and TRBJ2-7; 7 nucleotides match TRBD2. Sequencing input: cord blood. CDR3 in amino acids: CASSSGSGLTYEQYF. The CDR3 DNA reads TGTGCCAGCAGTTCGGGTAGCGGGTTAACCTACGAGCAGTACTTC. The full variable domain, with the rest looked up from reference TRBV28 and TRBJ2-7, is DVKVTQSSRYLVKRTGEKVFLECVQDMDHENMFWYRQDPGLGLRLIYFSYDVKMKEKGDIPEGYSVSREKKERFSLILESASTNQTSMYLCASSSGSGLTYEQYFGPGTRLTVT.